A selection of T cell receptor beta chains follows, all from one sample in a study of CD8 T cells in acute hepatitis C reinfection. Here immunoSEQ multiplex PCR was the method, and the copy in TCRdb shows in-frame clones only, minus some. The sample yields about 38,000 clones, approximately 85% seen once. The sequencing sample was made of naive CD8+ T cells from PBMCs. All receptors come from a woman aged 18-29 years who spontaneously cleared hepatitis C infection. CDR3s include the opening cysteine and the closing phenylalanine or tryptophan. The D gene is left open where the match is weak. Not every row has a clone size; where given, it reads once, few, many or a size class.

>TRBV15|few|NA|TRBJ1-5
CATSRDRGGQPQHF
TGTGCCACCAGCAGAGATCGGGGGGGTCAGCCCCAGCATTTT
>TRBV12-5|NA|NA|TRBJ1-2
CASGPPHPKVGNYGYTF
TGTGCTAGTGGCCCCCCCCATCCCAAGGTCGGTAACTATGGCTACACCTTC
>TRBV7-6|NA|TRBD1|TRBJ2-5
CASSHRTGGDRQNEPQETQYF
TGTGCCAGCAGCCATAGGACAGGGGGAGATCGCCAGAATGAACCTCAAGAGACCCAGTACTTC
>TRBV6-4|NA|NA|TRBJ2-5
CASSDSRRRGAETQYF
TGTGCCAGCAGTGACTCGAGGCGACGAGGTGCCGAGACCCAGTACTTC
>TRBV27|NA|TRBD2|TRBJ2-1
CASIMIPGLAVSEQFF
TGTGCCAGCATTATGATTCCGGGACTAGCGGTTAGTGAGCAGTTCTTC
>TRBV7-9|NA|NA|TRBJ2-7
CASSLVSPFSEQYF
TGTGCCAGCAGCTTAGTTTCACCTTTCTCCGAGCAGTACTTC
>TRBV5-6|NA|NA|TRBJ2-7
CASSDTPGVSYEQYF
TGTGCCAGCAGCGATACACCGGGAGTCTCCTACGAGCAGTACTTC
>TRBV27|NA|NA|TRBJ2-1
CASSLYGSSVYNEQFF
TGTGCCAGCAGTTTATACGGGAGCTCAGTCTACAATGAGCAGTTCTTC
>TRBV27|few|TRBD2|TRBJ2-7
CASSSGTSPYEQYF
TGTGCCAGCAGTTCCGGGACTAGTCCCTACGAGCAGTACTTC
>TRBV6-5|NA|NA|TRBJ1-2
CASSYLGGGYTF
TGTGCCAGCAGTTATCTCGGGGGTGGCTACACCTTC
>TRBV7-9|NA|NA|TRBJ2-1
CASSFSGSSYNEQFF
TGTGCCAGCAGCTTTAGCGGTAGCTCCTACAATGAGCAGTTCTTC
>TRBV7-9|NA|NA|TRBJ1-3
CASYRAPSGNTIYF
TGTGCCAGCTACCGGGCCCCCTCTGGAAACACCATATATTTT
>TRBV15|NA|TRBD2|TRBJ2-1
CATSREREGYNEQFF
TGTGCCACCAGCAGAGAGCGGGAGGGTTACAATGAGCAGTTCTTC
>TRBV15|NA|NA|TRBJ2-3
CATSRGTGPPGGNTQYF
TGTGCCACCAGCAGGGGAACCGGGCCCCCGGGGGGCAATACGCAGTATTTT
>TRBV7-6|once|NA|TRBJ1-1
CASAEGQNMNTEAFF
TGTGCCAGCGCTGAGGGGCAGAACATGAACACTGAAGCTTTCTTT
>TRBV5-6|NA|TRBD1|TRBJ1-1
CASSLRWSRGPPEAFF
TGTGCCAGCAGCTTGAGGTGGAGCAGGGGGCCGCCTGAAGCTTTCTTT
>TRBV21-1|NA|NA|TRBJ2-1
CASSPLPLRKSSYNEQFF
TGTGCCAGCAGCCCACTCCCGCTCAGGAAAAGCTCCTACAATGAGCAGTTCTTC